The source of this TCR beta chain is a study of cytotoxic CD8 clonotypes in ibrutinib-treated CLL. Study in general: Mean productive templates were 255,043; mean productive rearrangements were roughly 100,000.

Clones were sequenced by immunoSEQ multiplex PCR, and TCRdb holds only the in-frame ones, with some missing. The sample carries some 150,000 clones, more than 70% recorded once. The CDR3 consists of 13 residues. Deletions cut 8 bases from V and 0 bases from J, with 7 bases between. The germline CDR1 and CDR2 sequences are MDHEN and SYDVKM. V is TRBV28 and J is TRBJ2-2; no clear D gene. The specimen was PBMCs, collected after 36 months of ibrutinib treatment. This clonotype was obtained from a human donor with chronic lymphocytic leukemia. CDR3 region: CASLPPNTGELFF. The CDR3 nucleotides are TGTGCCAGCCTGCCTCCGAACACCGGGGAGCTGTTTTTT.